Shown below are 24 T cell receptor beta chains from a single sample sequenced in a study of T cell repertoires in cytomegalovirus infection. MiXCR, run by TCRdb on the reads, gives a single entry per CDR3 protein. The sample carries 300,000 to 400,000 distinct CDR3 sequences, about a sixth recorded once. Sequencing input: PBMCs. These receptors were collected from a human donor in good health (CMV status not recorded). Some clones in this sample may be carry-over from other donors' samples.

The V and J genes are TRBV4-1 and TRBJ2-5; no firm D call. The CDR3 is made up of 14 amino acids. Germline V gives CDR1 MGHRA, CDR2 YSYEKL. V was trimmed by 1 base and J by 3 bases, leaving 9 bases between them. The CDR3 DNA is TGCGCCAGCAGCCAAGGCCAGGTTGAAGAGACCCAGTACTTC. It specifies CASSQGQVEETQYF.

At least ten counts were recorded for this clonotype. This chain links TRBV4-1 with TRBJ1-2; D remains ambiguous. Germline CDR1 MGHRA, CDR2 YSYEKL. The CDR3 runs to 15 residues. The V end was cut by 1 base, the J end by 4 bases, with 13 bases between. CDR3 in amino acids: CASSQVFSATYGYTF. CDR3 nucleotide sequence: TGCGCCAGCAGCCAAGTGTTCTCAGCGACCTATGGCTACACCTTC.

This clonotype was picked up many times. This chain joins TRBV28 and TRBJ2-5, with 9 bases that match TRBD1. V dropped 4 bases and J dropped 4; count of bases not matched to a gene: 7. Germline values: CDR1 MDHEN, CDR2 SYDVKM. CDR3 length equals 15 residues. The DNA of the CDR3 is TGTGCCAGCAGTTCTCGGGGACAGGGCGGAGAGACCCAGTACTTC. Translation gives CASSSRGQGGETQYF.

This chain connects TRBV10-3 to TRBJ2-7; possibly TRBD1 for D (6 bases). The CDR3 totals 14 residues. Germline V CDR1 and CDR2: ENHRY, SYGVKD. Between the trimmed V and J ends, which lost 7 bases and 3 bases, there was a span of 16 bases. The CDR3 is CAIIDEDRSYEQYF. The CDR3 nucleotides read TGTGCCATCATTGATGAGGACAGAAGCTACGAGCAGTACTTC.

This clonotype was observed at least ten times. The genes are TRBV5-4 and TRBJ2-5, with D possibly TRBD2 on 6 matching bases. The CDR3 sequence is 15 residues long. Germline V gene lookup returns CDR1 SGHNT and CDR2 YYREEE (reference sequence). Trimming took off 4 bases at V and 5 bases at J, with 18 bases between the two ends. The CDR3 nucleotides read TGTGCCAGCAGCCGGTCGGGGCTAGCGTTGGAGACCCAGTACTTC. Encoded protein: CASSRSGLALETQYF.

CDR3 nucleotides: TGCAGTGCTAGCTTAGGGGCAACAGGGGTTAATGAAAAACTGTTTTTT. Translated: CSASLGATGVNEKLFF. The genes are TRBV20-1 and TRBJ1-4, with TRBD1 matching over 7 bases. This CDR3 region has 16 residues. Germline V gene sequence: CDR1 DFQATT, CDR2 SNEGSKA (reference sequence). The V segment lost 3 bases and the J segment 4 bases; nucleotides outside the gene matches: 11.

This clonotype was counted only a few times. V gene TRBV7-9 combines with J gene TRBJ2-7; D unresolved. The germline CDR1 and CDR2 sequences are SEHNR and FQNEAQ (reference sequence). The CDR3 length is 12 residues. Trimming removed 0 bases from V and 6 bases from J, with 6 bases in between. CDR3 DNA: TGTGCCAGCAGCTTAGCGAACGGCGAGCAGTACTTC. Translating it yields CASSLANGEQYF.

Only a few counts were recorded for this clonotype. The rearrangement joins TRBV24-1 to TRBJ2-2, with D possibly being TRBD1 (5 bases). The CDR3 has 15 amino acids. Trimming took 4 bases from V and 4 from J, leaving 12 bases between them. Germline-derived CDR1 and CDR2 are KGHDR and SFDVKD. The CDR3 region is CATSDPRVPTGELFF. CDR3 bases: TGTGCCACCAGTGACCCCAGGGTTCCCACCGGGGAGCTGTTTTTT.

This clonotype was counted only a few times. J is TRBJ2-7 and V is TRBV12-5, with D hard to call. CDR1 LGHNT and CDR2 FRNRAP come from the germline V gene. The CDR3 covers 14 residues. Deletions cut 4 bases from V and 1 base from J, with 11 bases between. The CDR3 loop is CASGSIVPSYEQYF. DNA of the CDR3: TGTGCTAGTGGTTCTATTGTCCCATCCTACGAGCAGTACTTC.

This clonotype was detected many times. The chain links TRBV28 to TRBJ1-5; 7 positions agree with TRBD1. CDR3 size: 16 residues. Trimming cost V 3 bases and J 4 bases; bases outside gene matches: 9. Germline V gene lookup returns CDR1 MDHEN and CDR2 SYDVKM. The CDR3 protein is CASSLTGRGANQPQHF. As DNA, the CDR3 is TGTGCCAGCAGTTTGACCGGCAGGGGGGCAAATCAGCCCCAGCATTTT.

The sample holds a few counts of this clonotype. The rearrangement uses TRBV7-9 and TRBJ2-7; D is perhaps TRBD1 or TRBD2 (6 bases each). The CDR3 has 15 residues. Trimming removed 5 bases from V and 0 bases from J, with 14 bases in between. The germline V gene encodes CDR1 SEHNR and CDR2 FQNEAQ (reference sequence). CDR3 in DNA: TGTGCCAGCAGCCAAGGGGGGCGAAACTCCTACGAGCAGTACTTC. This translates into CASSQGGRNSYEQYF.

This clonotype came up a few times. V usage is TRBV5-6 and J usage is TRBJ1-1; the D gene is possibly TRBD1 (5 bases). V was pared by 0 bases and J by 4 bases, with 10 bases between. The CDR3 covers 14 residues. Germline CDR1 reads SGHDT; CDR2 reads YYEEEE. CDR3 amino acids: CASSLGSGATEAFF. DNA of the CDR3: TGTGCCAGCAGCTTGGGGTCCGGGGCCACTGAAGCTTTCTTT.

This clonotype was detected only a few times. As DNA, the CDR3 is TGTGCCACCAGCGCTCGGTTGGGACAGGGAGGTGAAAAACTGTTTTTT. This sequence encodes CATSARLGQGGEKLFF. The chain is built from TRBV15 and TRBJ1-4; 9 bases are a match to TRBD1. CDR1 and CDR2 from the germline V gene are LNHNV and YYDKDF (reference sequence). The CDR3 is made up of 16 amino acids. V lost 5 bases and J lost 7; bases outside the gene matches: 11.

This clonotype was seen a few times. V gene TRBV7-2 combines with J gene TRBJ1-1; a weak D match, TRBD1 (6 bases). The CDR3 is 15 residues long. Germline V CDR1 and CDR2: SGHTA, FQGNSA. Trimming removed 5 bases at V and 0 bases at J, with 13 bases between. CDR3 in amino acids: CASSIRTALNTEAFF. CDR3 sequence (DNA): TGTGCCAGCAGCATAAGGACAGCCTTGAACACTGAAGCTTTCTTT.

About this clonotype itself: An end of the junction does not agree with germline; a read error may underlie this. The V and J genes are TRBV28 and TRBJ1-1, with no clear D. Germline V gene lookup returns CDR1 MDHEN and CDR2 SYDVKM. This CDR3 contains 15 residues. Written as DNA, the CDR3 is TGTGCCAGTAGTTCACCCCAAAGGATTGACACTGAAGCTTTCTTT. Translating it yields CASSSPQRIDTEAFF.

At least ten counts were recorded for this clonotype. The gene calls are TRBV7-8 and TRBJ2-5; 8 bases fit TRBD2. The V gene end was trimmed by 0 bases and the J gene end by 5 bases; junction bases not matched to a gene: 8. The CDR3 runs to 16 residues. CDR1 SGHVS and CDR2 FQNEAQ come from the germline V gene. This chain's CDR3 is CASSLAIGTSGETQYF. Written as DNA, the CDR3 is TGTGCCAGCAGCTTAGCGATCGGGACTAGTGGGGAGACCCAGTACTTC.

This clonotype was observed at least ten times. J is TRBJ1-1 and V is TRBV7-8; 12 nucleotides agree with TRBD1. V was pared by 6 bases and J by 5 bases, with 10 bases of the junction left unmatched. CDR3 length equals 16 residues. The germline CDR1 and CDR2 sequences are SGHVS and FQNEAQ. CDR3: CASSLGTGGARTEAFF. In DNA, the CDR3 is TGTGCCAGCAGTCTCGGGACAGGGGGCGCGAGAACTGAAGCTTTCTTT. The entire variable domain, with the rest obtained from reference TRBV7-8 and TRBJ1-1, is as follows: GAGVSQSPRYKVAKRGQDVALRCDPISGHVSLFWYQQALGQGPEFLTYFQNEAQLDKSGLPSDRFFAERPEGSVSTLKIQRTQQEDSAVYLCASSLGTGGARTEAFFGQGTRLTVV.

The chain couples TRBV2 to TRBJ1-2; no clear D gene. Trimming removed 3 bases at V and 4 bases at J, with 9 bases between. The CDR3 extends over 13 amino acids. Germline loops: CDR1 SNHLY, CDR2 FYNNEI. Here the CDR3 DNA reads TGTGCCAGCAGTGACACAGCCAGCTATGGCTACACCTTC. Translated, it gives CASSDTASYGYTF.

CDR3 amino acids: CASDRKAEGTQYF. The CDR3 DNA reads as TGTGCCAGCGATCGAAAGGCGGAAGGGACCCAGTACTTC. The V and J genes are TRBV2 and TRBJ2-5; D unclear. The V and J ends lost 8 bases and 7 bases respectively, with 17 bases between them. CDR1 is SNHLY and CDR2 is FYNNEI in the germline V gene. This CDR3 spans 13 amino acids.

This clonotype was detected ten times or more. V gene TRBV6-2 or TRBV6-3 combines with J gene TRBJ1-5; D unclear. This CDR3 spans 16 amino acids. V shed 7 bases and J shed 2 bases, with 18 bases lying between them. From germline, CDR1 is MNHEY and CDR2 SVGEGT. Written as DNA, the CDR3 is TGTGCCAGCACCCATAGTGTATTGAGGGGCAATCAGCCCCAGCATTTT. This sequence encodes CASTHSVLRGNQPQHF.

This clonotype was recorded many times. The chain has TRBV6-5 and TRBJ2-7, with 11 bases aligning to TRBD1. The CDR3 contains 14 residues. V lost 6 bases and J lost 5; bases outside the gene matches: 6. Germline V CDR1 and CDR2: MNHEY, SVGAGI. The CDR3 sequence: CASRRTGGVNEQYF. The CDR3 DNA is TGTGCCAGCAGGCGGACAGGGGGCGTCAACGAGCAGTACTTC.

The chain is built from TRBV5-4 and TRBJ2-7; 14 positions match TRBD2. The CDR3 sequence is 17 residues long. V dropped 4 bases and J dropped 2; count of bases not matched to a gene: 8. Germline V lookup: CDR1 SGHNT, CDR2 YYREEE (reference sequence). CDR3 coding DNA: TGTGCCAGCAGCGGAGGGACTAGCGGGAGTCCAACCTACGAGCAGTACTTC. Amino acid sequence: CASSGGTSGSPTYEQYF. Supplemented by reference TRBV5-4 and TRBJ2-7, the full variable domain reads ETGVTQSPTHLIKTRGQQVTLRCSSQSGHNTVSWYQQALGQGPQFIFQYYREEENGRGNFPPRFSGLQFPNYSSELNVNALELDDSALYLCASSGGTSGSPTYEQYFGPGTRLTVT.

The rearrangement links TRBV4-2 to TRBJ2-7; D is possibly TRBD1 or TRBD2 (5 bases each). The CDR3 runs 15 residues. Germline V lookup: CDR1 LGHNA, CDR2 YNFKEQ. Trimming shortened V by 0 bases and J by 5 bases, and 14 bases separated the two germline ends. The CDR3 loop is CASSQDSGRDDEQYF. For the CDR3, the DNA is TGTGCCAGCAGCCAAGATTCCGGCAGGGACGACGAGCAGTACTTC.

This clonotype was found many times. The rearrangement links TRBV6-5 to TRBJ2-7, with 9 bases matching TRBD1. The germline V gene encodes CDR1 MNHEY and CDR2 SVGAGI. The J segment lost 2 bases and the V segment lost 2 bases, leaving 7 bases of the junction unmatched. This CDR3 contains 16 residues. The CDR3 protein is CASSYPLGQGTYEQYF. CDR3 DNA sequence: TGTGCCAGCAGTTACCCTCTAGGACAGGGGACCTACGAGCAGTACTTC.